The entry that follows covers one TCR beta chain sequence. The data stem from a study of blood T cell repertoires in COVID-19. The overall study: The United States, Italy and Spain provided the acute and convalescent COVID-19 samples. The analysed material was cDNA or gDNA that came from T cells, B-cell-depleted T cells, or PBMCs.

V lost 6 bases to trimming and J lost 0 bases, with 12 bases between them. The germline CDR1 and CDR2 sequences are MDHEN and SYDVKM. The CDR3 totals 15 residues. Seattle cases were enrolled at active infection and followed longitudinally. Some clones are missing from TCRdb's copy, which holds only in-frame ones; the method was immunoSEQ multiplex PCR. The table shows 220,000 or so clones, with roughly nine tenths occurring only once. Sequencing input: peripheral blood. The J gene is TRBJ1-5, the V gene TRBV28; no definite D call. The sequence derives from a woman aged 50 to 65 with COVID-19, enrolled during active disease. CDR3 bases: TGTGCCAGCAGGGTAGTCGGGGATAGCAATCAGCCCCAGCATTTT. Translation: CASRVVGDSNQPQHF.